Included here is one T cell receptor beta chain sequence, with context. The sample belongs to a study of blood T cell repertoires in COVID-19. Study details: The study drew acute and convalescent COVID-19 samples from the United States, Italy and Spain.

Sequencing was performed with immunoSEQ multiplex PCR; in TCRdb, only in-frame clones are kept and a portion is missing. This table has 250,000 to 400,000 clones, roughly 90% appearing once. This TCR came from a woman aged 30 to 39 with COVID-19, enrolled during active disease. The sample was peripheral blood.

CDR3 in amino acids: CAWTPDSLITDTQYF. The CDR3 DNA reads TGTGCCTGGACCCCGGACAGCTTAATCACAGATACGCAGTATTTT. The chain is built from TRBV30 and TRBJ2-3; D possibly corresponds to TRBD1 (6 bases). Trimming stripped 4 bases from V and 2 bases from J, with 16 bases between. The CDR3 is made up of 15 amino acids. Per germline, CDR1 GTSNPN and CDR2 SVGIG (reference sequence).